A selection of T cell receptor beta chains follows, all from one sample in a study of neurological immune-mediated disorders. TCRdb reprocessed the 5' RACE reads via MiXCR and lists one record per CDR3 protein. The sample has approximately 100,000 distinct CDR3 sequences, roughly 4% seen once. The specimen was PBMCs. These receptors were taken from a woman under 30 with multiple sclerosis. Both conserved end residues are part of each CDR3. D genes are given only for firm matches. The size entry gives how often the clone was seen (once, few, many) or a class if it is expanded.

D: -
size: many
J: TRBJ2-2
V: TRBV4-2
DNA: TGTGCCAGCAGCCCCCGGCGCGCGGCCGACGGGGAGCTGTTTTTT
CDR3: CASSPRRAADGELFF

D: -
size: many
J: TRBJ2-3
V: TRBV3-1
DNA: TGTGCCAGCAGCCAATTCGAGCAAGATACGCAGTATTTT
CDR3: CASSQFEQDTQYF

D: -
size: many
J: TRBJ2-7
V: TRBV20-1
DNA: TGCAGTGCTAGAGAGGGGGCGACGACCTTTCACGAGCAGTACTTC
CDR3: CSAREGATTFHEQYF

D: -
size: many
J: TRBJ2-1
V: TRBV6-5
DNA: TGTGCCAGCAGTTACACGCGTAGAGGGTCCGACAATGAGCAGTTCTTC
CDR3: CASSYTRRGSDNEQFF

D: TRBD1
size: many
J: TRBJ2-3
V: TRBV15
DNA: TGTGCCACCAGCAGAGATTGGCAGGGGGACGGCACAGATACGCAGTATTTT
CDR3: CATSRDWQGDGTDTQYF

D: -
size: many
J: TRBJ2-5
V: TRBV5-6
DNA: TGTGCCAGCAGCTTTGGTTTATCGGGGGCTGGAGAGACCCAGTACTTC
CDR3: CASSFGLSGAGETQYF

D: TRBD1
size: many
J: TRBJ2-1
V: TRBV20-1
DNA: TGCAGTGCTCCTAGAGGGACAGGGAACTTACATGAGCAGTTCTTC
CDR3: CSAPRGTGNLHEQFF

D: TRBD2
size: many
J: TRBJ2-6
V: TRBV10-3
DNA: TGTGCCATCAGTGGGCTGCAGCGGGGGGACTCTGGGGCCAACGTCCTGACTTTC
CDR3: CAISGLQRGDSGANVLTF

D: -
size: many
J: TRBJ2-3
V: TRBV7-2
DNA: TGTGCCAGCAGCTCCTTTGACAGGACCACAGATACGCAGTATTTT
CDR3: CASSSFDRTTDTQYF

D: -
size: many
J: TRBJ1-1
V: TRBV6-2/TRBV6-3
DNA: TGTGCCAGCAGTTACTCGCAGATTAGGGCTGAAGCTTTCTTT
CDR3: CASSYSQIRAEAFF

D: -
size: many
J: TRBJ2-3
V: TRBV12-3/TRBV12-4
DNA: TGTGCCAGCAGTTTCAGGGATAGTTTCACAGATACGCAGTATTTT
CDR3: CASSFRDSFTDTQYF

D: TRBD1
size: many
J: TRBJ1-4
V: TRBV12-3/TRBV12-4
DNA: TGTGCCAGCAGTTTAGGAACAGGGGGCGGGGGAAAACTGTTTTTT
CDR3: CASSLGTGGGGKLFF

D: -
size: many
J: TRBJ2-5
V: TRBV12-3/TRBV12-4
DNA: TGTGCCAGCAGTTTGTATCCGCAGGGAAAGACCCAGTACTTC
CDR3: CASSLYPQGKTQYF

D: TRBD1
size: many
J: TRBJ1-1
V: TRBV15
DNA: TGTGCCACCAGCAGAGGCGGTGGCAGGGGGGGCACTGAAGCTTTCTTT
CDR3: CATSRGGGRGGTEAFF

D: -
size: many
J: TRBJ2-7
V: TRBV5-6
DNA: TGTGCCAGCAGCTTGGTGGAGGGCTCCTACGAGCAGTACTTC
CDR3: CASSLVEGSYEQYF

D: -
size: many
J: TRBJ1-2
V: TRBV6-5
DNA: TGTGCCAGCACCGATACCCTTGGGGGCTACACCTTC
CDR3: CASTDTLGGYTF

D: TRBD1
size: many
J: TRBJ2-2
V: TRBV7-9
DNA: TGTGCCAGCAGCCCGGGACAGACGAACACCGGGGAGCTGTTTTTT
CDR3: CASSPGQTNTGELFF

D: -
size: many
J: TRBJ1-5
V: TRBV18
DNA: TGTGCCAGCTCACCCTTGGCAGATAGCAATCAGCCCCAGCATTTT
CDR3: CASSPLADSNQPQHF

D: TRBD2
size: many
J: TRBJ2-5
V: TRBV5-1
DNA: TGCGCCAGCAGCAAGCGGGGGGCCGATGGGGAGACCCAGTACTTC
CDR3: CASSKRGADGETQYF

D: TRBD2
size: many
J: TRBJ2-1
V: TRBV20-1
DNA: TGCAGTGCTTCCGAGGGCGGGAGAAGCTACAATGAGCAGTTCTTC
CDR3: CSASEGGRSYNEQFF

D: TRBD2
size: many
J: TRBJ2-3
V: TRBV25-1
DNA: TGTGCCAGCAGTCCTTTGACTAGCGGGGGTAGCACAGATACGCAGTATTTT
CDR3: CASSPLTSGGSTDTQYF

D: -
size: many
J: TRBJ2-5
V: TRBV20-1
DNA: TGCAGTGCTCGGAGGGACAGCCAAGAGACCCAGTACTTC
CDR3: CSARRDSQETQYF